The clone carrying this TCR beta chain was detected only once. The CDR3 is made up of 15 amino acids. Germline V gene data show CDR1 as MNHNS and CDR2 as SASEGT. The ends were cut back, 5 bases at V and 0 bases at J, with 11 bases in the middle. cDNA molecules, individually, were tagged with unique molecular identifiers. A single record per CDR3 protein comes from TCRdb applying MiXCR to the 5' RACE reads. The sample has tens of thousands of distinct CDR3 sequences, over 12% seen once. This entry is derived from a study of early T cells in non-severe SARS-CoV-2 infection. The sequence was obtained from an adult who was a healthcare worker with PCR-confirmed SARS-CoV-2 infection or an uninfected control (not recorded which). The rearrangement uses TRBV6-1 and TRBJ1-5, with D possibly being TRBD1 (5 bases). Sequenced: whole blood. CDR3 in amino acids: CASSTRQISNQPQHF. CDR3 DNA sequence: TGTGCCAGCAGTACCCGACAGATTAGCAATCAGCCCCAGCATTTT.